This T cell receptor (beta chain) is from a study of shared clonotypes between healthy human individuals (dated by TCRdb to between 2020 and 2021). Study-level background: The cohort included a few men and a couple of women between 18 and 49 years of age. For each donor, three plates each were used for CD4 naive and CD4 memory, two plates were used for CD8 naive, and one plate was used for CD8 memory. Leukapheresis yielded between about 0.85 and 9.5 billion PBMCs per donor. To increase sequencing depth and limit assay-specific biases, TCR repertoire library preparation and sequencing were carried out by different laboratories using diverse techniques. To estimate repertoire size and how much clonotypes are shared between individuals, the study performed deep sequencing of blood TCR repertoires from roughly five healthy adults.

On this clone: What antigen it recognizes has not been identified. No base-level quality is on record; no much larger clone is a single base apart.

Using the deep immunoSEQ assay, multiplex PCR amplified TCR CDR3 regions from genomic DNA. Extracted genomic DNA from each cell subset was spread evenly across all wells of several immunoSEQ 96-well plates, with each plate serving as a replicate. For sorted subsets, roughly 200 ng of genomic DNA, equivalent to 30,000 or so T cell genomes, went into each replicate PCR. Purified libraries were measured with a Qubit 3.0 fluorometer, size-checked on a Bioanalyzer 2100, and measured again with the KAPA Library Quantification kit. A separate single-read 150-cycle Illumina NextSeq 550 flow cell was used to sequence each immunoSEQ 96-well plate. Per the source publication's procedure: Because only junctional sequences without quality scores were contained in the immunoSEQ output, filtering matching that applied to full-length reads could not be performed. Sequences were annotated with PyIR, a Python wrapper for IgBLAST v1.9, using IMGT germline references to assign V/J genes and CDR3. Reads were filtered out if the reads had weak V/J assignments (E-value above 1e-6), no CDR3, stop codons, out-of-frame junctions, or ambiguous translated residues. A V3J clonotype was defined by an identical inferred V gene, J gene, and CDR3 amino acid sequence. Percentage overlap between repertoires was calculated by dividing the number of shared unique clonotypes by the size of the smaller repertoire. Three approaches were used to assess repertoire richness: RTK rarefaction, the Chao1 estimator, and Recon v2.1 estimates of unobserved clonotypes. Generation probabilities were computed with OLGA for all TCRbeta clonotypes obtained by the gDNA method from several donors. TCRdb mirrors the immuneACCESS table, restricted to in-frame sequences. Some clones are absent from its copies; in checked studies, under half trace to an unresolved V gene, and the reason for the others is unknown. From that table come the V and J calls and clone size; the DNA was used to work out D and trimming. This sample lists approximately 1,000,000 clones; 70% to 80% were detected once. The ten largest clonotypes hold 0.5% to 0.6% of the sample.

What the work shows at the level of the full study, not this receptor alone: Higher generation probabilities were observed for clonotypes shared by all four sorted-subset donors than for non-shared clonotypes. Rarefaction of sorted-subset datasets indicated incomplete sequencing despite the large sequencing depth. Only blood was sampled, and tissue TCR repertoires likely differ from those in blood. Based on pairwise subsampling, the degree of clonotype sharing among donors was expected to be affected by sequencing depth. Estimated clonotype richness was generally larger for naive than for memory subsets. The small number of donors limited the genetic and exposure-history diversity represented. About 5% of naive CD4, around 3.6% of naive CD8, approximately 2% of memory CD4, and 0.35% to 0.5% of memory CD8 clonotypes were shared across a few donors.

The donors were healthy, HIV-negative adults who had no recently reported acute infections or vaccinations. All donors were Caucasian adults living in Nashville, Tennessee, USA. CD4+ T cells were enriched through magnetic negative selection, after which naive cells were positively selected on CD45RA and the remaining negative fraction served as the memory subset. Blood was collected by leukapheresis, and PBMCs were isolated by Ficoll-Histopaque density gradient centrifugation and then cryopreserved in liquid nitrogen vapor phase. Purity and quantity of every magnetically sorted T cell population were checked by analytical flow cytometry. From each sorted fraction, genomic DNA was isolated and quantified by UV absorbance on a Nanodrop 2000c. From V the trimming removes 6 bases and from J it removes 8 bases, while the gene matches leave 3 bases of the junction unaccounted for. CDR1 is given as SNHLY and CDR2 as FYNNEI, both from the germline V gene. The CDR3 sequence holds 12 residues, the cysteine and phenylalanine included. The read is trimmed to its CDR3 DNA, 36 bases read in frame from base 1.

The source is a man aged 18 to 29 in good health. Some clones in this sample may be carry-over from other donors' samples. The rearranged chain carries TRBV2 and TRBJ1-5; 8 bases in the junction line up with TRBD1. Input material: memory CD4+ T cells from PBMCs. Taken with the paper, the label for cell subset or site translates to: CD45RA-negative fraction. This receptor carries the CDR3 CASRMDREPQHF. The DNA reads TGTGCCAGCAGGATGGACAGGGAGCCCCAGCATTTT.